This T cell receptor beta chain was found in a study of control samples from healthy donors and cancer patients. Repertoires were generated with immunoSEQ multiplex PCR, while TCRdb's copy carries only in-frame clones and drops some. The repertoire consists of under 200,000 clones, with over 85% occurring once and the leading ten covering around 8%. V lost 5 bases, J lost 4 bases, and 10 bases stayed unmatched. Germline V gives CDR1 LNHDA, CDR2 SQIVND (reference sequence). The CDR3 consists of 16 residues. The sequence was collected from a woman aged 35 to 49 in good health. This chain joins TRBV19 and TRBJ1-5; 8 bases are shared with TRBD1. The sequencing sample was made of blood. CDR3 nucleotide sequence: TGTGCCAGTAGTCTCGGACAGGGAGGACGGAATCAGCCCCAGCATTTT. Amino acids: CASSLGQGGRNQPQHF.